This T cell receptor beta chain was sequenced for a study of blood T cell repertoires in COVID-19. V lost 4 bases to trimming and J lost 4 bases; unmatched junction nucleotides: 16. The germline gives CDR1 MGHRA, CDR2 YSYEKL. The CDR3 runs 18 residues. Sequencing was performed with immunoSEQ multiplex PCR; in TCRdb, only in-frame clones are kept and a portion is missing. The sample consists of fewer than 200,000 clones, roughly 84% of them appearing once. The clonotype originates from a man between 65 and 79 years old with active or convalescent COVID-19. This chain links TRBV4-1 with TRBJ2-5; 9 nucleotides match TRBD1. Sequenced material: peripheral blood. The CDR3 region has the DNA TGCGCCAGCAGCCCTCGGGCCAGGGGACAGGGCCCAGGAGAGACCCAGTACTTC. It encodes CASSPRARGQGPGETQYF.